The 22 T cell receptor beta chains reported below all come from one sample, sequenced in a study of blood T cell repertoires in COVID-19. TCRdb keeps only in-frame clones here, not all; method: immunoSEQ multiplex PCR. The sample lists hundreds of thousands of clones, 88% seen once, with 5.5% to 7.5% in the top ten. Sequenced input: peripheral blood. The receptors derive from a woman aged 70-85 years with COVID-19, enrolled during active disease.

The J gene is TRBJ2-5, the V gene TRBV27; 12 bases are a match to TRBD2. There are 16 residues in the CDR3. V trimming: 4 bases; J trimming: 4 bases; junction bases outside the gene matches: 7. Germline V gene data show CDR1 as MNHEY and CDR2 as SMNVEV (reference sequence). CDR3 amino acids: CASSSGLAGFGETQYF. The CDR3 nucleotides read TGTGCCAGCAGTTCAGGACTAGCGGGGTTCGGAGAGACCCAGTACTTC.

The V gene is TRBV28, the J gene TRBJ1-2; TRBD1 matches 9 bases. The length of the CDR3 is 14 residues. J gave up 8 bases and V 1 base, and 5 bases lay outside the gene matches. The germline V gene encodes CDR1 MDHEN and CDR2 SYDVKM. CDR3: CASSLLQGAFGYTF. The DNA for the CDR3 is TGTGCCAGCAGTTTATTACAGGGGGCATTCGGCTACACCTTC.

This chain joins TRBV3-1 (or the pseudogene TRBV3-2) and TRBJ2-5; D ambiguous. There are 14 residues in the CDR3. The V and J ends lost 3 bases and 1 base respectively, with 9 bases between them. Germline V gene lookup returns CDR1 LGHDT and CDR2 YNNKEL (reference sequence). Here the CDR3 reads CASSHLGLQETQYF. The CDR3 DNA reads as TGTGCCAGCAGCCACCTTGGGCTCCAAGAGACCCAGTACTTC.

This chain's CDR3 is CASSLTISVYGYTF. The CDR3, as DNA: TGTGCCAGCAGTTTAACTATCTCCGTCTATGGCTACACCTTC. The V call is TRBV28, the J call TRBJ1-2; no clear D gene. The CDR3 is 14 residues long. Germline V gene lookup returns CDR1 MDHEN and CDR2 SYDVKM. Trimming pared 2 bases from V and 4 bases from J, leaving 11 bases between.

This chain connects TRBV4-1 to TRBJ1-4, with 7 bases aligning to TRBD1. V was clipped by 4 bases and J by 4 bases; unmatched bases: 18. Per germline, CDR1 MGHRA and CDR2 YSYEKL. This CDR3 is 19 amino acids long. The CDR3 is CASSRGPRDRFNLNEKLFF. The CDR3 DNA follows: TGCGCCAGCAGCCGGGGACCCCGGGACAGATTTAACCTTAATGAAAAACTGTTTTTT.

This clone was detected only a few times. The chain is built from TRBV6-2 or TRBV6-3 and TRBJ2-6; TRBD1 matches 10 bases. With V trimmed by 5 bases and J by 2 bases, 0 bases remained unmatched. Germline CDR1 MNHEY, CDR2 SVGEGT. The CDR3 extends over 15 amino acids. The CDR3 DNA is TGTGCCAGCAGTGACAGGGGGCCTGGGGCCAACGTCCTGACTTTC. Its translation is CASSDRGPGANVLTF.

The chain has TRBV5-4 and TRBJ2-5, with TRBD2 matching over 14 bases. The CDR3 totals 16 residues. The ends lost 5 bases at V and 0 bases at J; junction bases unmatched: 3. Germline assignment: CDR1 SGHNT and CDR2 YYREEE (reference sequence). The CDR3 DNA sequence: TGTGCCAGCAGTGTGACTAGCGGGGGGGACCAAGAGACCCAGTACTTC. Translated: CASSVTSGGDQETQYF.

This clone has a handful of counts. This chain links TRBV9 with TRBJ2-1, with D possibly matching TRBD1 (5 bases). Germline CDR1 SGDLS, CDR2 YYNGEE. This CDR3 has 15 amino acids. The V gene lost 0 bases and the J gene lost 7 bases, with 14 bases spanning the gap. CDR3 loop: CASSVGAGNLNEQFF. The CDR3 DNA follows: TGTGCCAGCAGCGTAGGGGCAGGGAACTTGAATGAGCAGTTCTTC.

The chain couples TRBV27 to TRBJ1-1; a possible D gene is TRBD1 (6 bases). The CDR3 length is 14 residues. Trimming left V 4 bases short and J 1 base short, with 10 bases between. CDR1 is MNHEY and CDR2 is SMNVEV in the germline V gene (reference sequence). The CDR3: CASSSDRKNTEAFF. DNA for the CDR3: TGTGCCAGCAGTTCAGACAGGAAGAACACTGAAGCTTTCTTT.

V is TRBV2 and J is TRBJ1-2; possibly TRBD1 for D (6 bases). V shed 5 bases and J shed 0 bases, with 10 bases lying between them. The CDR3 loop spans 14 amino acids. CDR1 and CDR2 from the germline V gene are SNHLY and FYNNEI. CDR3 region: CASSRQATNYGYTF. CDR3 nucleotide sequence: TGTGCCAGCAGTCGACAGGCGACTAACTATGGCTACACCTTC.

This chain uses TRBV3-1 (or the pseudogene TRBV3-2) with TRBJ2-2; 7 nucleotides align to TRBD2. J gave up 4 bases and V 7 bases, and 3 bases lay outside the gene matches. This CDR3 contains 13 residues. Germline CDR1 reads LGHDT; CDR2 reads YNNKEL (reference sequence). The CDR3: CASKRGGTGELFF. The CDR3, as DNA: TGTGCCAGCAAGCGGGGTGGCACCGGGGAGCTGTTTTTT.

The DNA for the CDR3 is TGTGCCAGCACCTGGGGAGGAATGAACACTGAAGCTTTCTTT. Protein sequence: CASTWGGMNTEAFF. This chain connects TRBV5-8 to TRBJ1-1; D is ambiguous. CDR3 size: 14 residues. CDR1 and CDR2 from the germline V gene are SGHTS and YDEGEE. Trimming removed 6 bases from V and 0 bases from J, with 12 bases in between. The variable domain in full, with the rest retrieved from reference TRBV5-8 and TRBJ1-1, is EAGVTQSPTHLIKTRGQQATLRCSPISGHTSVYWYQQALGLGLQFLLWYDEGEERNRGNFPPRFSGRQFPNYSSELNVNALELEDSALYLCASTWGGMNTEAFFGQGTRLTVV.

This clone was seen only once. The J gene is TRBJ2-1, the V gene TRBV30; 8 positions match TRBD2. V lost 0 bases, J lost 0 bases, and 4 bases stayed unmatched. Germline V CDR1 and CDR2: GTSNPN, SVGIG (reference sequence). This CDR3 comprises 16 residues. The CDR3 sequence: CAWSVAGGTSYNEQFF. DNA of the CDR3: TGTGCCTGGAGTGTGGCGGGGGGAACCTCCTACAATGAGCAGTTCTTC.

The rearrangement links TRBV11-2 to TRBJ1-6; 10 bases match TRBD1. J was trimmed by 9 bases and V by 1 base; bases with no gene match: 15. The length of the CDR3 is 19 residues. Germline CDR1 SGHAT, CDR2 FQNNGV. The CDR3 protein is CASSLGFGGQGRSISPLHF. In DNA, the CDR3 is TGTGCCAGCAGCTTAGGATTCGGGGGACAGGGGCGCTCCATTTCACCCCTCCACTTT.

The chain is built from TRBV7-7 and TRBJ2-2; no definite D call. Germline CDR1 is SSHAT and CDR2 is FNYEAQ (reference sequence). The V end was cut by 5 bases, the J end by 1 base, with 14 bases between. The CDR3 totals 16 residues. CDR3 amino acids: CASSPLGIRNTGELFF. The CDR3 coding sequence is TGTGCCAGCAGCCCTCTAGGAATCAGGAACACCGGGGAGCTGTTTTTT.

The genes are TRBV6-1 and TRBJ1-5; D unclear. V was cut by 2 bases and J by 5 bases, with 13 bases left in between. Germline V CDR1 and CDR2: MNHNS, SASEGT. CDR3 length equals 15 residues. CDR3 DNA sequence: TGTGCCAGCAGTGAAAGGAGGGAGGGCCATCAGCCCCAGCATTTT. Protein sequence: CASSERREGHQPQHF.

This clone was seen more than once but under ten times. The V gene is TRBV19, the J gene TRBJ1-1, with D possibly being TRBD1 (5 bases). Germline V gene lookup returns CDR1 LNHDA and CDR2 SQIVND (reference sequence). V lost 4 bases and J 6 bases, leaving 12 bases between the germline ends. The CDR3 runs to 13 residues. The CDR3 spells CASSTIGGAEAFF. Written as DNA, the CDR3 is TGTGCCAGTAGTACGATCGGGGGGGCTGAAGCTTTCTTT.

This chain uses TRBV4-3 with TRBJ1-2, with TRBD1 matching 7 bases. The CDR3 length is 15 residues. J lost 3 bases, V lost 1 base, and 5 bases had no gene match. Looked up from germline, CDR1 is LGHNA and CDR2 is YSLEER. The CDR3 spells CASSQVQGVYYGYTF. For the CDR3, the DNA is TGCGCCAGCAGCCAAGTTCAGGGGGTATACTATGGCTACACCTTC.

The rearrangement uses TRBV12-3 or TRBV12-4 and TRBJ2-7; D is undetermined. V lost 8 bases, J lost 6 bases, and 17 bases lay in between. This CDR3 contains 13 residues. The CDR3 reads CASPAEQPREQYF. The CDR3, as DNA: TGTGCCAGCCCGGCGGAGCAACCCCGCGAGCAGTACTTC.

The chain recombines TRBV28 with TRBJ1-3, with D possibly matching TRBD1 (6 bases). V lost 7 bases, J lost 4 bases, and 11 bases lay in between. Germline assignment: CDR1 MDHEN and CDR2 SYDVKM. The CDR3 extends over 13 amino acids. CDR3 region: CASKQGLGNTIYF. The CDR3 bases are TGTGCCAGCAAACAGGGTCTGGGAAACACCATATATTTT.

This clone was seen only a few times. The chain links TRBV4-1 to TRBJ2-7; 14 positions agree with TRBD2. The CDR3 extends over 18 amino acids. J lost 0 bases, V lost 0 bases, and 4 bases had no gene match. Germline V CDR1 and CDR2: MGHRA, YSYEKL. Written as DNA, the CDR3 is TGCGCCAGCAGCCAAGAGAGGGGACTAGCGGGGGACTCCTACGAGCAGTACTTC. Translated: CASSQERGLAGDSYEQYF.

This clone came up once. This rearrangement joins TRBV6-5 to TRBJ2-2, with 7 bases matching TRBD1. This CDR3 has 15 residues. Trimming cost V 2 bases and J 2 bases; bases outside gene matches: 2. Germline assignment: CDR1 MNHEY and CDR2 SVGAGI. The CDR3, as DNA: TGTGCCAGCAGTTACAGGGGGCGAAACACCGGGGAGCTGTTTTTT. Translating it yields CASSYRGRNTGELFF.